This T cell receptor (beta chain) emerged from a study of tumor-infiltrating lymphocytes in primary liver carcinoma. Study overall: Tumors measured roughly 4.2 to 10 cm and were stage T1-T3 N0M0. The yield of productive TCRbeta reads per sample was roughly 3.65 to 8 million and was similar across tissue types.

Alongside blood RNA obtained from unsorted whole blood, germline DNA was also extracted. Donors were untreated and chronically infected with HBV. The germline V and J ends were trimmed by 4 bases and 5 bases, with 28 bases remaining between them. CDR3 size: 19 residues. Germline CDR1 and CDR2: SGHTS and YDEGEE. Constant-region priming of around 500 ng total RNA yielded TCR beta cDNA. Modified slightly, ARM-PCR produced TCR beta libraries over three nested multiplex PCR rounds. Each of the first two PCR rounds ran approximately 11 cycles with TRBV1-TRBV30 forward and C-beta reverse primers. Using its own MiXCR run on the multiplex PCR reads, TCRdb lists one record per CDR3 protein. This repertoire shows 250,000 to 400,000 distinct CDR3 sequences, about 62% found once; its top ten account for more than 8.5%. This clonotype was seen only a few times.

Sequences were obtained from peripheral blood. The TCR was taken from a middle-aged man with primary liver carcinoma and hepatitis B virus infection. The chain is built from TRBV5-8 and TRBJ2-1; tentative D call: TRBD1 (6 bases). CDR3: CASSLNPLAFAGENNEQFF. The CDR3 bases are TGTGCCAGCAGCCTCAACCCTTTGGCTTTCGCAGGGGAAAACAATGAGCAGTTCTTC.